The clone carrying this T cell receptor beta chain was recorded once. The sample is drawn from a study of CD8+ T cells in alopecia areata. RNA was extracted and reverse transcribed into cDNA as the sequencing template. Repertoires were generated with immunoSEQ multiplex PCR, while TCRdb's copy carries only in-frame clones and drops some. The sample yields tens of thousands of clones, roughly 60% seen once. CDR3 length: 14 residues. The ends lost 4 bases at V and 3 bases at J; junction bases unmatched: 6. The germline V gene encodes CDR1 SGHRS and CDR2 YFSETQ. The sequencing here drew on CD8+ T cells sorted from blood, taken at week 0. This chain links TRBV5-1 with TRBJ1-1; 7 nucleotides agree with TRBD1. This sequence originates from a human donor with alopecia areata. In DNA form, the CDR3 reads TGCGCCAGCAGCCGGACTACAGGGGACACTGAAGCTTTCTTT. Protein product: CASSRTTGDTEAFF.